This T cell receptor beta chain was recovered during a study of blood T cell repertoires in COVID-19. Turning to the study itself: Samples of COVID-19 (acute and convalescent) were obtained from the United States, Italy and Spain. T cells, B-cell-depleted T cells, or PBMCs supplied cDNA or gDNA.

The authors' processing: For nucleated cells, counts were estimated from reference gene primer amplification. Assay used: immunoSEQ multiplex PCR; TCRdb lists only in-frame clones, some missing. Clone size and the V and J calls come from that table; the DNA yielded D and trimming. The data show about 98,000 clones, with approximately 80% seen just once and about a tenth held by the top ten. Germline V gene data show CDR1 as SGDLS and CDR2 as YYNGEE. Trimming took 0 bases from V and 12 from J; bases not matched to a gene: 11. The CDR3 length is 15 residues. This sequence was found in a man in his 70s with active or convalescent COVID-19. Sequenced: peripheral blood. This sequence joins TRBV9 and TRBJ2-4; 8 nucleotides line up with TRBD1. For the CDR3, the DNA is TGTGCCAGCAGCGTAGGGACAGGGTACGTTGGGACTCAGTACTTC. It is translated as CASSVGTGYVGTQYF.